This TCR beta chain was captured by sequencing in a study of blood T cell repertoires in COVID-19. Study-wide context: The samples span acute and convalescent COVID-19 from the United States, Italy and Spain. PBMCs, B-cell-depleted T cells, or T cells were the source of the cDNA or gDNA that made up the material.

Cohorts were determined from participant-reported clinical history. Donors in Cohort 3 who had recovered were those with two negative PCRs, healthcare professional clearance, or resolution of their symptoms. Libraries were prepared by immunoSEQ multiplex PCR; TCRdb keeps only in-frame clonotypes and omits some of them. Here the sample spans 200,000 to 300,000 clones, around 89% being singletons. Sequences were obtained from PBMCs or T cells enriched from blood (not recorded which). The receptor was derived from a man aged 40-55 years who had recovered from COVID-19.

The CDR3 sequence is CASSSSDLGLRYNEQFF. In nucleotides, the CDR3 is TGTGCCAGCAGCTCGAGCGATTTAGGACTGCGATACAATGAGCAGTTCTTC. V usage is TRBV7-9 and J usage is TRBJ2-1; possible D gene TRBD2, 5 bases. The length of the CDR3 is 17 residues. Germline V gives CDR1 SEHNR, CDR2 FQNEAQ (reference sequence). Trimming removed 4 bases from V and 4 bases from J, with 20 bases in between.